This TCR beta chain came from a study of TIL therapy for anti-PD-1-resistant metastatic lung cancer. Study information: Patients had a median age of around 54 years (range about 35-85).

This clone is a singleton in its sample. Described time point: pre-treatment sample, taken before nivolumab and TIL therapy. Stage 4 NSCLC adults joined between late 2017 and January 2020. The libraries were made with immunoSEQ v3. Sequencing depth was about 2 million read pairs for survey level, about 5-6.5 million for deep. The assay was immunoSEQ multiplex PCR, and TCRdb's table has in-frame clones only and misses some. This sample carries about 50,000 clones, 65% to 90% of them seen once, and the ten largest clones take 5%. The input for sequencing was blood, taken at baseline. The source of this sequence is a person aged 25 to 85 with non-small cell lung cancer.

CDR3 residues: CASSASSSGQGTSNTGELFF. The CDR3 DNA reads TGTGCCAGCTCAGCCAGTTCGTCGGGACAGGGGACATCGAACACCGGGGAGCTGTTTTTT. The chain joins TRBV18 to TRBJ2-2; TRBD1 matches 10 bases. Germline CDR1 KGHSH, CDR2 LQKENI. Trimming removed 5 bases from V and 0 bases from J; junction bases left unmatched: 15. The CDR3 has 20 residues.